This T cell receptor (beta chain) was sequenced during a study of human T cells and chemical hapten exposure. About the research overall: A 2 cm by 2 cm inner upper arm patch received 2% DPC for sensitization. Study results and limitations: It should be noted that donors had alopecia, so their immune response may differ from healthy people's. Patch test score rose with PT1 expanded TCRs, significant at 8, 16, 32, not 4.

Remarks on this clonotype: The antigen is unknown. Compared with germline, one end of the junction differs, possibly owing to a read error.

Noted time point: patch test 2, 6 weeks after DPC sensitization. Indicated treatment: therapeutic diphenylcyclopropenone sensitization with weekly scalp DPC. Ahead of each patch test application, blood was drawn. TCRdb re-called the RACE reads through MiXCR, storing one row per CDR3 protein. The sample records about 85,000 distinct CDR3 sequences, around a tenth being singletons. CDR3 length: 15 residues. Germline V CDR1 and CDR2: SGHTA, FQGTGA. This TCR was sampled from a man between 18 and 35 years old with alopecia areata. Some clones in this sample may be carry-over from other donors' samples. Sequences were derived from whole blood, sampled in connection with sensitization to the hapten diphenylcyclopropenone (DPC). This chain links TRBV7-3 with TRBJ2-1; D gene ambiguous. The CDR3: CASSFGTRFGNEQLF. The CDR3 region has the DNA TGTGCCAGCAGCTTCGGAACCCGGTTCGGCAATGAGCAGTTGTTC.